This T cell receptor beta chain stems from a study of Tregs in tolerant kidney transplant recipients. Thawed PBMCs were rested overnight at 37°C with approximately 200 IU/ml IL-2 before regulatory T cell sorting. With 2 bases removed from V and 0 bases from J, the gap between germline ends came to 8 bases. The germline V gene encodes CDR1 LNHDA and CDR2 SQIVND (reference sequence). The CDR3 is made up of 15 amino acids. Sequencing was performed with immunoSEQ multiplex PCR; in TCRdb, only in-frame clones are kept and a portion is missing. There are around 66,000 clones in the sample; 70% to 90% occur only once, and 2.1% lies in the top ten. Remarks on this clone: Its antigen is still unknown.

Study conclusions and caveats: Nucleotide sequences could not be compared across some patients' samples due to primer changes.

This receptor was identified in a human donor who received a combined kidney and bone marrow transplant. The V and J genes are TRBV19 and TRBJ2-1; a possible D gene is TRBD1 (5 bases). Specimen: Tregs from blood, collected before the transplant. For the CDR3, the DNA is TGTGCCAGTAGTATACAGGGAAGCTCCTACAATGAGCAGTTCTTC. This encodes CASSIQGSSYNEQFF.